Each of the 8 T cell receptor beta chains below was sequenced from the same sample in a study of technical replicates of blood from a few donors. Assay: immunoSEQ multiplex PCR; the TCRdb copy retains only in-frame clones and omits some. The sample holds under 100,000 clones, 80% to 90% seen once. The sequenced sample was PBMCs. These TCRs come from a human donor in good health. Some clones in this sample may be carry-over from other donors' samples.

This chain joins TRBV5-8 and TRBJ1-4; D perhaps matches TRBD1 (5 bases). Germline CDR1 SGHTS, CDR2 YDEGEE. V was pared by 4 bases and J by 8 bases, with 15 bases between. The CDR3 is made up of 14 amino acids. The CDR3 protein is CASSPREVGEKLFF. In nucleotides, the CDR3 is TGTGCCAGCAGCCCCAGGGAGGTGGGGGAAAAACTGTTTTTT.

V gene TRBV19 combines with J gene TRBJ1-1; TRBD1 might be the D (6 bases). Germline loops: CDR1 LNHDA, CDR2 SQIVND (reference sequence). V lost 8 bases and J 0 bases, leaving 7 bases between the germline ends. The length of the CDR3 is 12 residues. CDR3 protein: CASGQLNTEAFF. The CDR3 region has the DNA TGTGCCAGTGGACAGCTGAACACTGAAGCTTTCTTT.

This clone turned up a few times. The CDR3 coding sequence is TGTGCCAGCAGCGTAGGAACGGGGAACACTGAAGCTTTCTTT. Its protein is CASSVGTGNTEAFF. The chain is built from TRBV9 and TRBJ1-1; D unclear. Germline CDR1 SGDLS, CDR2 YYNGEE. The length of the CDR3 is 14 residues. V lost 0 bases to trimming and J lost 1 base, with 7 bases between them.

This rearrangement joins TRBV9 to TRBJ2-6; no firm D call. The length of the CDR3 is 15 residues. CDR1 is SGDLS, CDR2 YYNGEE, per germline. Trimming removed 4 bases from V and 0 bases from J, with 8 bases in between. This CDR3 reads CASSTRSSGANVLTF. CDR3 coding DNA: TGTGCCAGCAGCACGAGGAGCTCTGGGGCCAACGTCCTGACTTTC.

In its sample, this clone was seen once. The chain has TRBV4-2 and TRBJ2-2, with TRBD2 identical over 7 bases. The CDR3 extends over 17 amino acids. V shed 4 bases and J 6 bases; nucleotides not matched to a gene: 14. From germline, CDR1 is LGHNA and CDR2 YNFKEQ. CDR3 in amino acids: CASSLTKTSSNPGELFF. CDR3 nucleotides: TGTGCCAGCAGCCTAACGAAGACTAGCTCCAACCCCGGGGAGCTGTTTTTT.

DNA for the CDR3: TGTGCCAGTAGTATCCGTTCTAGCGGGAGGGGCGATGAGCAGTTCTTC. It specifies CASSIRSSGRGDEQFF. The gene calls are TRBV19 and TRBJ2-1; 12 bases fit TRBD2. The CDR3 contains 16 residues. CDR1 is LNHDA, CDR2 SQIVND, per germline (reference sequence). J lost 8 bases, V lost 3 bases, and 8 bases had no gene match.

The chain uses TRBV4-1 and TRBJ2-3, with D maybe TRBD1 (5 bases). CDR1 MGHRA and CDR2 YSYEKL come from the germline V gene. V dropped 0 bases and J dropped 2 bases, with 9 bases sitting between them. The CDR3 is made up of 15 amino acids. This CDR3 is CASSQDHRFTDTQYF. In nucleotides, the CDR3 is TGCGCCAGCAGCCAAGACCACAGGTTCACAGATACGCAGTATTTT.

The chain carries TRBV25-1 and TRBJ1-4; 7 nucleotides match TRBD1. The CDR3 extends over 15 amino acids. After removal of 3 bases from V and 5 bases from J, the junction contained 6 bases not matched to a gene. The germline V gene has CDR1 MGHDK and CDR2 SYGVNS. CDR3 DNA sequence: TGTGCCAGCAGTGATTTGACAGGGCAGAATGAAAAACTGTTTTTT. It codes for CASSDLTGQNEKLFF.